Presented here are 23 T cell receptor beta chains from one specimen sequenced in a study of glioma-infiltrating T cells after dendritic cell vaccination. The assay was immunoSEQ multiplex PCR, and TCRdb's table has in-frame clones only and misses some. The table lists over 80,000 clones, 80% to 90% of them singletons, with about 3% in the top ten. The sequencing here drew on blood, taken before dendritic cell vaccination. These TCRs come from a human donor with glioblastoma.

This clone was counted between two and nine times. The chain couples TRBV6-6 to TRBJ2-1, with 9 positions matching TRBD2. The V segment lost 2 bases and the J segment 8 bases; nucleotides outside the gene matches: 10. The CDR3 runs 16 residues. The germline V gene encodes CDR1 MNHNY and CDR2 SVGAGI (reference sequence). This chain's CDR3 is CASSYDGGRGIHEQFF. In DNA form, the CDR3 reads TGTGCCAGCAGTTACGACGGCGGGAGGGGGATCCATGAGCAGTTCTTC.

This chain uses TRBV4-1 with TRBJ2-1; a possible D gene is TRBD2 (5 bases). This CDR3 region has 16 residues. Trimming left V 0 bases short and J 0 bases short, with 9 bases between. Germline assignment: CDR1 MGHRA and CDR2 YSYEKL. The CDR3 here is CASSQEAVSSYNEQFF. CDR3 sequence (DNA): TGCGCCAGCAGCCAAGAAGCGGTATCCTCCTACAATGAGCAGTTCTTC.

This clone was recorded a few times. The V call is TRBV5-5, the J call TRBJ1-6; TRBD1 might be the D (5 bases). The length of the CDR3 is 15 residues. Trimming removed 0 bases at V and 7 bases at J, with 11 bases between. Looked up from germline, CDR1 is SGHKS and CDR2 is YYEKEE (reference sequence). DNA for the CDR3: TGTGCCAGCAGCTTGGGTCAGGGAGGGAATTCACCCCTCCACTTT. Amino acids: CASSLGQGGNSPLHF.

This clone was recorded once. The rearrangement links TRBV2 to TRBJ1-3, with unresolved D. Germline V gene sequence: CDR1 SNHLY, CDR2 FYNNEI. Trimming shortened V by 4 bases and J by 1 base, and 8 bases separated the two germline ends. CDR3 length: 14 amino acids. The CDR3 reads CASSVRQSGNTIYF. CDR3 bases: TGTGCCAGCAGTGTACGACAATCTGGAAACACCATATATTTT.

V is TRBV9 and J is TRBJ1-2, with D possibly TRBD1 on 5 matching bases. The germline gives CDR1 SGDLS, CDR2 YYNGEE. The CDR3 is 15 amino acids. Deletions cut 4 bases from V and 4 bases from J, with 17 bases between. CDR3 loop: CASSSPWGGFYGYTF. The CDR3 DNA reads TGTGCCAGCAGCTCCCCCTGGGGGGGTTTCTATGGCTACACCTTC.

This sequence joins TRBV6-1 and TRBJ1-1; TRBD1 matches 9 bases. Per the germline V gene, CDR1 is MNHNS and CDR2 is SASEGT. The CDR3 spans 15 residues. V gave up 7 bases and J gave up 5 bases; unmatched junction bases: 11. The CDR3 DNA reads TGTGCCAGCACCTGGGGGAACAGGGGGCTTACTGAAGCTTTCTTT. It translates to CASTWGNRGLTEAFF.

The J gene is TRBJ2-5, the V gene TRBV10-3, with D maybe TRBD1 (5 bases). This CDR3 region has 13 residues. CDR1 and CDR2 from the germline V gene are ENHRY and SYGVKD. V was cut by 9 bases and J by 0 bases, with 11 bases left in between. CDR3 sequence (DNA): TGTGCCATTTGTCAGGGAAACCAAGAGACCCAGTACTTC. It is translated as CAICQGNQETQYF.

This sequence joins TRBV11-3 and TRBJ2-3, with 10 bases that match TRBD2. V lost 5 bases to trimming and J lost 4 bases; unmatched junction nucleotides: 6. Germline CDR1 reads SGHNT; CDR2 reads YENEEA. There are 15 residues in the CDR3. CDR3 in amino acids: CASSVRLAGSDTQYF. Written as DNA, the CDR3 is TGTGCCAGCAGCGTGAGACTAGCGGGCTCAGATACGCAGTATTTT.

The V and J genes are TRBV19 and TRBJ1-3; TRBD1 might be the D (5 bases). The CDR3 has 14 amino acids. Germline V gene lookup returns CDR1 LNHDA and CDR2 SQIVND (reference sequence). V was shortened by 8 bases and J by 0 bases, with 11 bases between the two germline ends. In DNA, the CDR3 is TGTGCCAGTGCGGGGCCAAACTCTGGAAACACCATATATTTT. Translation gives CASAGPNSGNTIYF. The whole variable domain, filled in from reference TRBV19 and TRBJ1-3, reads DGGITQSPKYLFRKEGQNVTLSCEQNLNHDAMYWYRQDPGQGLRLIYYSQIVNDFQKGDIAEGYSVSREKKESFPLTVTSAQKNPTAFYLCASAGPNSGNTIYFGEGSWLTVV.

The chain carries TRBV10-3 and TRBJ1-3; D is possibly TRBD1 (5 bases). The CDR3 is made up of 16 amino acids. Germline CDR1 is ENHRY and CDR2 is SYGVKD. The V and J ends lost 4 bases and 2 bases respectively, with 15 bases between them. The DNA of the CDR3 is TGTGCCATCAGTGTGGGGACTGGGGCCCCTGGAAACACCATATATTTT. Translating gives CAISVGTGAPGNTIYF.

This chain connects TRBV27 to TRBJ1-1; D not resolved. Germline V lookup: CDR1 MNHEY, CDR2 SMNVEV (reference sequence). The CDR3 consists of 13 residues. The ends were cut back, 6 bases at V and 4 bases at J, with 12 bases in the middle. The DNA of the CDR3 is TGTGCCAGCAGACTCGCGGGAGGCACTGAAGCTTTCTTT. Amino acids: CASRLAGGTEAFF.

V is TRBV10-3 and J is TRBJ2-3; tentative D call: TRBD1 (5 bases). The CDR3 sequence is 14 residues long. V shed 3 bases and J shed 5 bases, with 12 bases lying between them. Germline V gene sequence: CDR1 ENHRY, CDR2 SYGVKD. The CDR3 nucleotides read TGTGCCATCAGTGAATCCCAGGGTGGAGATACGCAGTATTTT. Its protein product is CAISESQGGDTQYF.

The chain employs TRBV11-2 and TRBJ1-2; D remains unclear. V lost 5 bases to trimming and J lost 0 bases, with 10 bases between them. In germline, CDR1 is SGHAT, CDR2 FQNNGV. The CDR3 loop spans 14 amino acids. CDR3 sequence reads: CASSAGGPNYGYTF. Written as DNA, the CDR3 is TGTGCCAGCAGCGCGGGCGGACCTAACTATGGCTACACCTTC.

The chain is built from TRBV10-3 and TRBJ2-2, with D hard to call. This CDR3 has 13 amino acids. The germline gives CDR1 ENHRY, CDR2 SYGVKD. V shed 3 bases and J shed 3 bases, with 5 bases lying between them. The CDR3 loop reads CAISDGDTGELFF. The DNA of the CDR3 is TGTGCCATCAGTGACGGAGACACCGGGGAGCTGTTTTTT.

The chain joins TRBV15 to TRBJ2-1, with 9 bases fitting TRBD2. V lost 1 base and J lost 0; bases outside the gene matches: 4. The V gene's germline CDR1 is LNHNV and CDR2 YYDKDF (reference sequence). There are 17 residues in the CDR3. The CDR3 sequence: CATSRAGSGSSYNEQFF. The CDR3 nucleotides are TGTGCCACCAGCAGAGCTGGTAGCGGGAGCTCCTACAATGAGCAGTTCTTC.

The rearrangement uses TRBV25-1 and TRBJ2-3; 9 bases match TRBD2. This CDR3 has 15 residues. The trim removed 7 bases at V and 6 bases at J, leaving 11 bases unmatched. Looked up from germline, CDR1 is MGHDK and CDR2 is SYGVNS. CDR3 nucleotide sequence: TGTGCCAGCATTAAGGCGGGGGGGCTAGGCGATACGCAGTATTTT. Its protein is CASIKAGGLGDTQYF.

In this sample, this clone turned up a few times. This chain uses TRBV7-8 with TRBJ2-7; 11 bases fit TRBD2. This CDR3 spans 17 amino acids. The germline gives CDR1 SGHVS, CDR2 FQNEAQ. Losses at the gene ends were 1 base for V and 9 bases for J; bases not matched to a gene: 14. The CDR3 protein is CASSLVSTSLAGAGQYF. CDR3 nucleotides: TGTGCCAGCAGCTTAGTTTCTACGTCACTAGCGGGAGCAGGGCAGTACTTC.

The chain has TRBV15 and TRBJ2-2; 9 bases match TRBD2. CDR3 length: 16 residues. The V gene's germline CDR1 is LNHNV and CDR2 YYDKDF (reference sequence). J gave up 2 bases and V 1 base, and 2 bases lay outside the gene matches. The CDR3 spells CATSRGLADNTGELFF. DNA of the CDR3: TGTGCCACCAGCAGAGGACTAGCGGACAACACCGGGGAGCTGTTTTTT.

V and J are TRBV5-1 and TRBJ1-4; 10 bases agree with TRBD1. After removal of 0 bases from V and 7 bases from J, the junction contained 9 bases not matched to a gene. The germline V gene has CDR1 SGHRS and CDR2 YFSETQ. This CDR3 has 17 amino acids. CDR3 DNA sequence: TGCGCCAGCAGCTTGGGGACTACCGGGACAGGGGCTGAAAAACTGTTTTTT. Its translation is CASSLGTTGTGAEKLFF.

The V call is TRBV10-3, the J call TRBJ1-1, with D possibly matching TRBD1 (5 bases). Looked up from germline, CDR1 is ENHRY and CDR2 is SYGVKD. V lost 7 bases to trimming and J lost 2 bases, with 26 bases between them. This CDR3 spans 18 amino acids. The CDR3 DNA reads as TGTGCCATCACTCATCGGAGGGGTCAGTTCGGTGGAAACACTGAAGCTTTCTTT. It is translated as CAITHRRGQFGGNTEAFF.

This clone was detected only once. This chain uses TRBV6-1 with TRBJ1-2, with 8 bases fitting TRBD1. Trimming took 1 base from V and 4 from J; bases not matched to a gene: 5. CDR1 is MNHNS, CDR2 SASEGT, per germline. The CDR3 totals 15 residues. Here the CDR3 DNA reads TGTGCCAGCAGTGAAGGGTGGACAGGGACCTATGGCTACACCTTC. It encodes CASSEGWTGTYGYTF.

This chain joins TRBV5-4 and TRBJ2-5; 8 bases are shared with TRBD1. Germline V gene data show CDR1 as SGHNT and CDR2 as YYREEE (reference sequence). Trimming took 1 base from V and 5 from J; bases not matched to a gene: 16. The CDR3 extends over 18 amino acids. This chain's CDR3 is CASSLRAGGRGLGETQYF. The CDR3 DNA sequence: TGTGCCAGCAGCTTGAGGGCCGGCGGCAGGGGGCTCGGGGAGACCCAGTACTTC.

J is TRBJ1-1 and V is TRBV6-5; possible D gene TRBD1, 5 bases. This CDR3 spans 14 amino acids. Germline CDR1 is MNHEY and CDR2 is SVGAGI. The V and J ends lost 8 bases and 1 base respectively, with 14 bases between them. The CDR3 region has the DNA TGTGCCAGCCAACGGGGGGGTTGGAACACTGAAGCTTTCTTT. Translation gives CASQRGGWNTEAFF.